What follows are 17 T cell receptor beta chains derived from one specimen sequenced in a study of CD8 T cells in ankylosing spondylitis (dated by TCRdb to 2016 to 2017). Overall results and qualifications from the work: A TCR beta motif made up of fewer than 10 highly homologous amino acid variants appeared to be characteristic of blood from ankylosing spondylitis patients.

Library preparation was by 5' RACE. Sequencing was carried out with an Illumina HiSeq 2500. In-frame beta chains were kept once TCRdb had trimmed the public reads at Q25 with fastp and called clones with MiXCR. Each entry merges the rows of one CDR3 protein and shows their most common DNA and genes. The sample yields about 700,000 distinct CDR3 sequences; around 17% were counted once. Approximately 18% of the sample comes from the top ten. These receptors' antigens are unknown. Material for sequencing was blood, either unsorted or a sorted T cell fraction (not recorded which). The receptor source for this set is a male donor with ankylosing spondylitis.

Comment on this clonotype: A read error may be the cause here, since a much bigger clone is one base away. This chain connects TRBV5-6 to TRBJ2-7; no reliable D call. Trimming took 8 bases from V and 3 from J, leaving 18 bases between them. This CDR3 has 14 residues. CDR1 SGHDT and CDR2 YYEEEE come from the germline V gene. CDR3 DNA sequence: TGTGCCAGGAGCCCCGTGGTCGGCGGCTACGAGCAGTACTTC. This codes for CARSPVVGGYEQYF. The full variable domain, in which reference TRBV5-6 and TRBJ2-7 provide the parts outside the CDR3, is DAGVTQSPTHLIKTRGQQVTLRCSPKSGHDTVSWYQQALGQGPQFIFQYYEEEERQRGNFPDRFSGHQFPNYSSELNVNALLLGDSALYLCARSPVVGGYEQYFGPGTRLTVT.

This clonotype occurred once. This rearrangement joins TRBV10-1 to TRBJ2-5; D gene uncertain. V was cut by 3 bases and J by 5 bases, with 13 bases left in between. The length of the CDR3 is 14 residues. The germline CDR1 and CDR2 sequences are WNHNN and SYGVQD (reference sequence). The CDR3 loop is CASSDYSVGETQYF. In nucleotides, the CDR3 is TGCGCCAGCAGTGATTACAGCGTGGGGGAGACCCAGTACTTC.

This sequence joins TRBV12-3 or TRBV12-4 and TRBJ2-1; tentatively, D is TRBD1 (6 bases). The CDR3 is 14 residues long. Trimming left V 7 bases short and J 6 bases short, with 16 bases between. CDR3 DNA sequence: TGTGCCAGCACTACAGGGCAGGGGCGCAATGAGCAGTTCTTC. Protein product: CASTTGQGRNEQFF.

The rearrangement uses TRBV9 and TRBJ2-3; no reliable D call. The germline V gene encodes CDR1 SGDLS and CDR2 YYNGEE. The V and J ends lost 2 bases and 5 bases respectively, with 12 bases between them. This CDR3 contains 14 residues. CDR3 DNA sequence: TGTGCCAGCAGCGTTCAGAGAGATGAAGATACGCAGTATTTT. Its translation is CASSVQRDEDTQYF.

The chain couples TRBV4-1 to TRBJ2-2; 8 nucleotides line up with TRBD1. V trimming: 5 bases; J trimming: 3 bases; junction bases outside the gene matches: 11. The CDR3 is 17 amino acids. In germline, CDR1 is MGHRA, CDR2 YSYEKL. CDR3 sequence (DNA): TGCGCCAGCAGCATAGGGGGCAGGGGGCTCGACACCGGGGAGCTGTTTTTT. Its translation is CASSIGGRGLDTGELFF.

In DNA, the CDR3 is TGTGCCAGCAGCCCCGGATTTGCCTACAATGAGCAGTTCTTC. It codes for CASSPGFAYNEQFF. The chain recombines TRBV7-2 with TRBJ2-1; D is uncertain. Trimming cost V 5 bases and J 2 bases, with 10 bases left between them. This CDR3 region has 14 residues. CDR1 and CDR2 (germline): SGHTA, FQGNSA.

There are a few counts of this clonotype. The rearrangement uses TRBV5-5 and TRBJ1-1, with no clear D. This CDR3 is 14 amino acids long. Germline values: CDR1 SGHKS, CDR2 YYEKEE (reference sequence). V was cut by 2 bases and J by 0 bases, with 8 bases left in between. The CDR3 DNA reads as TGTGCCAGCAGCTTCGGCAGAATGAACACTGAAGCTTTCTTT. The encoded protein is CASSFGRMNTEAFF. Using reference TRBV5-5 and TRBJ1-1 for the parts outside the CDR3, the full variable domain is DAGVTQSPTHLIKTRGQQVTLRCSPISGHKSVSWYQQVLGQGPQFIFQYYEKEERGRGNFPDRFSARQFPNYSSELNVNALLLGDSALYLCASSFGRMNTEAFFGQGTRLTVV.

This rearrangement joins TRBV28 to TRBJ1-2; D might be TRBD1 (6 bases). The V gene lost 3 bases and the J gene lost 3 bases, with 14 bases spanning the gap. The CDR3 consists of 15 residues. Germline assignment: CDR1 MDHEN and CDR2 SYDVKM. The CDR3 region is CASSFFSTGDYGYTF. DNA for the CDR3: TGTGCCAGCAGTTTCTTCTCGACAGGAGACTATGGCTACACCTTC.

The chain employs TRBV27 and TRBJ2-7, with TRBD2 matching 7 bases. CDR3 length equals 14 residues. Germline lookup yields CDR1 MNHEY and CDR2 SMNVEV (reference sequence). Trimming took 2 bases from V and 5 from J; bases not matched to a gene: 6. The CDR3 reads CASSLGVREDEQYF. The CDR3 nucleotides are TGTGCCAGCAGTTTAGGAGTCCGGGAGGACGAGCAGTACTTC.

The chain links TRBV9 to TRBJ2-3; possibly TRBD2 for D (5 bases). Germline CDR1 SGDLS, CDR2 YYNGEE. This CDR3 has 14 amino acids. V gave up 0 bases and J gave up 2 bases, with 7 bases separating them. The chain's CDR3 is CASSVVANTDTQYF. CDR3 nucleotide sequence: TGTGCCAGCAGCGTAGTAGCGAACACAGATACGCAGTATTTT.

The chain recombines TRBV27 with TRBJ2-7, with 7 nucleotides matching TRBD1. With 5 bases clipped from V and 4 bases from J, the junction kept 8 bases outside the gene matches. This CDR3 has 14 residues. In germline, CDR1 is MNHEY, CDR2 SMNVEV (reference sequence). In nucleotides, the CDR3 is TGTGCCAGCAGTCTGGGACAGACTCCTTACGAGCAGTACTTC. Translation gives CASSLGQTPYEQYF.

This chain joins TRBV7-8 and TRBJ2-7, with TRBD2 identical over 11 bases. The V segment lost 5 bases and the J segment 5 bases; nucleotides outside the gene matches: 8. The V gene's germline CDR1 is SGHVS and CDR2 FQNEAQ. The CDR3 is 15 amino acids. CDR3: CASSPRLAGRDEQYF. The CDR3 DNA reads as TGTGCCAGCAGCCCAAGACTAGCGGGAAGGGACGAGCAGTACTTC.

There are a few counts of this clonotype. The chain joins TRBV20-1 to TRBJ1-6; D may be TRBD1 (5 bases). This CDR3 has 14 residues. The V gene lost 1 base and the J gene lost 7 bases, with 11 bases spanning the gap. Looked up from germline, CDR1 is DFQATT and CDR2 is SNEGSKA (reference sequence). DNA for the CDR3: TGCAGTGCTAGAGTCGACAGCCCAAATTCACCCCTCCACTTT. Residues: CSARVDSPNSPLHF.

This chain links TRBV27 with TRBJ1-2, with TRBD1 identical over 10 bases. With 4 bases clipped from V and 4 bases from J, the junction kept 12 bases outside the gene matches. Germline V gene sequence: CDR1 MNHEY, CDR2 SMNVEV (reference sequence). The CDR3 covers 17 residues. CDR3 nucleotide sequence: TGTGCCAGCAGTTCGCTGGGGACAGGGGCCATTTCCTATGGCTACACCTTC. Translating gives CASSSLGTGAISYGYTF.

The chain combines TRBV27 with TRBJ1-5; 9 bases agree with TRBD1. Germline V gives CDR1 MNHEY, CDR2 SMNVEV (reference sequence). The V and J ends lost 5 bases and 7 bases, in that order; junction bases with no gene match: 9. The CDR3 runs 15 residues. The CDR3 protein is CASSQGQGLFQPQHF. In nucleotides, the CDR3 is TGTGCCAGCAGTCAAGGACAGGGGCTTTTCCAGCCCCAGCATTTT.

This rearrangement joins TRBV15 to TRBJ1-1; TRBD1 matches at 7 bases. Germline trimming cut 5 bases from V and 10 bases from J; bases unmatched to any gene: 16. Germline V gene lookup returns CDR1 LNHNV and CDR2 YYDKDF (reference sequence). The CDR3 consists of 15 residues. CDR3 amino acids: CATSARDRDVLGAFF. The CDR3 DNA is TGTGCCACCAGCGCCCGGGACAGAGACGTACTGGGAGCTTTCTTT.

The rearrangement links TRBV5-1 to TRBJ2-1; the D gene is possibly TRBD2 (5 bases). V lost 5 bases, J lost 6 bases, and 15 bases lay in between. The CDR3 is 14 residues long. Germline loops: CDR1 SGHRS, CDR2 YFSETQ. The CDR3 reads CASRGVTTANEQFF. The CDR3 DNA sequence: TGCGCCAGCAGGGGCGTGACTACCGCCAATGAGCAGTTCTTC.